One TCR beta chain is described in this entry. The data were obtained in a study of blood T cell repertoires in COVID-19. Looking at the study overall: Samples of COVID-19 (acute and convalescent) were obtained from the United States, Italy and Spain. T cells, B-cell-depleted T cells, or PBMCs provided the cDNA or gDNA that served as material.

CDR1 is SGHDT and CDR2 is YYEEEE in the germline V gene. Losses at the gene ends were 4 bases for V and 5 bases for J; bases not matched to a gene: 0. The CDR3 has 12 residues. In the authors' methods: Amplification of reference gene primers was used by the study to estimate nucleated cell counts. This table comes from immunoSEQ multiplex PCR, and its TCRdb copy is limited to in-frame clones, with some not included. The D gene and trimming were derived from the DNA, and the V and J assignments and clone size from that table. The sample yields about 190,000 clones, more than 85% seen once. The origin of this receptor is a man aged 65-85 years with active or convalescent COVID-19. The sequencing input was peripheral blood. V gene TRBV5-6 combines with J gene TRBJ2-5; TRBD2 aligns across 9 bases. In DNA, the CDR3 is TGTGCCAGCAGCGCGGGGGGGGAGACCCAGTACTTC. Translating gives CASSAGGETQYF. Full variable domain (outside the CDR3, taken from reference TRBV5-6 and TRBJ2-5): DAGVTQSPTHLIKTRGQQVTLRCSPKSGHDTVSWYQQALGQGPQFIFQYYEEEERQRGNFPDRFSGHQFPNYSSELNVNALLLGDSALYLCASSAGGETQYFGPGTRLLVL.